This T cell receptor (beta chain) was identified during a study of cytomegalovirus exposure and HLA in healthy donors. General study findings and limits: CMV antigen specificity of a few CMV-associated chains was confirmed in vitro.

The PCR employed 60 Vbeta primers together with 13 Jbeta primers. Only in-frame clones appear in the TCRdb table, and some are missing; sequencing was by immunoSEQ multiplex PCR. Of 100,000 to 150,000 clones listed, about 79% are singletons. In regard to this clone: Antigen specificity is unknown.

The germline V gene encodes CDR1 SGHTA and CDR2 FQGNSA. V was shortened by 2 bases and J by 0 bases, with 16 bases between the two germline ends. This CDR3 has 17 amino acids. The sample consisted of PBMCs. This chain links TRBV7-2 with TRBJ1-1, with unresolved D. The sequence was collected from a woman aged 45-60 years in good health and CMV-seronegative. CDR3 nucleotides: TGTGCCAGCAGCTTAACCCCAACTCCGGGAATGAACACTGAAGCTTTCTTT. Protein product: CASSLTPTPGMNTEAFF.